This TCR beta chain was profiled in a study of blood T cell repertoires in COVID-19. Overall study: Italy, Spain and the United States were the sources of the convalescent and acute COVID-19 samples.

The CDR3 has 17 amino acids. Germline CDR1 and CDR2: SGDLS and YYNGEE. Trimming cost V 1 base and J 1 base; bases outside gene matches: 5. Authors' methods: Estimates of nucleated cell counts were drawn from the amplification of reference gene primers. The method was immunoSEQ multiplex PCR; TCRdb's version includes in-frame clones alone and lacks a portion of them. D and trimming were read from the DNA, whereas the V and J calls and clone size are those reported in that table. The top ten hold roughly 8% of the sample, which has around 160,000 clones, 80% to 90% seen once. J is TRBJ2-2 and V is TRBV9; 9 bases fit TRBD1. The sequencing sample was made of peripheral blood. This TCR was sampled from a woman aged 55-75 years with COVID-19, enrolled during active disease. CDR3 nucleotides: TGTGCCAGCAGCGTAAGAGGGGACAGGGAGAACACCGGGGAGCTGTTTTTT. This codes for CASSVRGDRENTGELFF.